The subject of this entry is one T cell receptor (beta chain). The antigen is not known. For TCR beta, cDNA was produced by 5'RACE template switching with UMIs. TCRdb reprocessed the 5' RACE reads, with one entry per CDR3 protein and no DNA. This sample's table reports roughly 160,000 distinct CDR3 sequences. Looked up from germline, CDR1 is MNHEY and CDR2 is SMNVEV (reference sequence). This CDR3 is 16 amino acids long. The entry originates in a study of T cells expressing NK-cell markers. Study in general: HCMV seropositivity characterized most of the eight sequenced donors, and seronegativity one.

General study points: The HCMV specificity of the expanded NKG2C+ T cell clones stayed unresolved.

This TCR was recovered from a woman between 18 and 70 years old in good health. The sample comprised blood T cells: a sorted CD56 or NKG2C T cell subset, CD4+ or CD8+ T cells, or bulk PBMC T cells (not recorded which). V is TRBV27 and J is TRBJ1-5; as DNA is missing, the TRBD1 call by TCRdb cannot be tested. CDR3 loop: CASSLSSGAANQPQHF.